The source of this T cell receptor (beta chain) is a study of post-analysis software for immune sequencing data. Points from the study as a whole: Several TRBV segments (TRBV5-6, TRBV5-1 and TRBV20-1 among them) occurred more frequently in patients than in controls. Controls showed significantly higher normalized Chao1 diversity than did multiple sclerosis patients.

As for this clonotype: Its matching antigen is unknown.

The CDR3 extends over 15 amino acids. In germline, CDR1 is MNHEY, CDR2 SMNVEV (reference sequence). Prepared libraries of TCR beta cDNA carried unique molecular identifiers. A population of about 0.9 to 10 million T cells gave rise to 400,000 to 550,000 cDNA molecules. TCRdb redid the calling of the PCR reads with MiXCR, one entry per CDR3 protein. The profile shows about 810,000 distinct CDR3 sequences, approximately 53% of them singletons. The chain combines TRBV27 with TRBJ2-7, with 10 bases fitting TRBD2. The DNA matches TRBJ2-5 better at its end, which makes the J call doubtful. The clonotype originates from a girl between 10 and 17 years old with multiple sclerosis. The specimen was blood. Written as DNA, the CDR3 is TGTGCCAGCACCCCAGCGGGAGGGGGTTCAGAGACCCAGTACTTC. Its translation is CASTPAGGGSETQYF.